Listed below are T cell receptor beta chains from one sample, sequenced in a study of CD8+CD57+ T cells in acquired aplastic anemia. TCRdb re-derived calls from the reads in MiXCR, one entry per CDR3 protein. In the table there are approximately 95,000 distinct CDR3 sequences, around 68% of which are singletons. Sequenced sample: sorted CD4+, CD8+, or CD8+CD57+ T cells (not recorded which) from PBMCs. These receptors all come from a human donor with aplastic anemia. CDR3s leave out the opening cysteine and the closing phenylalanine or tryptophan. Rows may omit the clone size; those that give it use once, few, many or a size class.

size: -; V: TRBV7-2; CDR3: ASSPGMNTEAF
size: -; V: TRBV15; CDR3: ATSRDRDTYNEQF
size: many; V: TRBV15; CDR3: ATSRGTVREQY
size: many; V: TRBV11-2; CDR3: ASSLGLTYEQY
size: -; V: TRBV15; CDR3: ATSSGRNSPLH
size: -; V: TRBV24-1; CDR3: ATSDFVHGDEQY
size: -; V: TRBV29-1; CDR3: SVELGKSRGYT
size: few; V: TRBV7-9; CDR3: ASMGGYGYT
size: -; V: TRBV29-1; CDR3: STTSGINEQY
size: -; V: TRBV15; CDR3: ATSRDGQGNRPLH
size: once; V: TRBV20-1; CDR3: SATRTSGGADEQF
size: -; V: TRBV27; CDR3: ASSLSYAGQYGYT
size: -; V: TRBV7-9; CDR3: ASSRTASNEKLF
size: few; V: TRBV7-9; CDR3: ASSPGQKQY
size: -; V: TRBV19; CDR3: ATDRGRETGELF
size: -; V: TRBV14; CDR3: ASSQVASPLH
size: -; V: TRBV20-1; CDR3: SAETGIEETQY
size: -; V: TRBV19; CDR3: ASSWGGVAGTTDTQY
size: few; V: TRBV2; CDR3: ATTGGDETQY
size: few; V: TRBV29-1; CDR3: SVVVTADGYT
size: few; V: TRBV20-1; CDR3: SARDHTSPMGYTQY
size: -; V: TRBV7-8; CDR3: ASSPAQGALTEAF
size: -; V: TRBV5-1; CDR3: ASSRDREDSPLH
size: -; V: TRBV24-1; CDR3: ATSDPGGAGANVLT
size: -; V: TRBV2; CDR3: ASSAGPTTGELF
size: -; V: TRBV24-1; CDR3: ATSDPGQHNEQF
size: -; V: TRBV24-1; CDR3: ATSDSLAGGRDTQY
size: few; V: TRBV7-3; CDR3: ASSFQGDQPQH
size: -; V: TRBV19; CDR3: ASSQQGMNTEAF
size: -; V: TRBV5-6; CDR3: ASSLVKGPGEQY
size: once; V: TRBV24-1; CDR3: ATLDGNTGELF
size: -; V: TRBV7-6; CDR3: ASSFSPTNEKLF
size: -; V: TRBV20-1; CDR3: SAPGLAGFYEQY
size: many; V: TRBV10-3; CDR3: AISPGQGPVRYT
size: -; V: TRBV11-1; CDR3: ASSLPPGQGFAYEQY
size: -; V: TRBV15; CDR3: ATSQGRETQY
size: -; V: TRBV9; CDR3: ASSVFSGELF
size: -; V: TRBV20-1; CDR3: SAGLGGVRNEQF
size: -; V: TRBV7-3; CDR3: ASSLTASGRGEQF
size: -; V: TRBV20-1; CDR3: SARTGATEAF
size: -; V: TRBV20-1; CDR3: SAVTGVNSPLH
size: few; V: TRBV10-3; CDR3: AIRRGETVTYEQY